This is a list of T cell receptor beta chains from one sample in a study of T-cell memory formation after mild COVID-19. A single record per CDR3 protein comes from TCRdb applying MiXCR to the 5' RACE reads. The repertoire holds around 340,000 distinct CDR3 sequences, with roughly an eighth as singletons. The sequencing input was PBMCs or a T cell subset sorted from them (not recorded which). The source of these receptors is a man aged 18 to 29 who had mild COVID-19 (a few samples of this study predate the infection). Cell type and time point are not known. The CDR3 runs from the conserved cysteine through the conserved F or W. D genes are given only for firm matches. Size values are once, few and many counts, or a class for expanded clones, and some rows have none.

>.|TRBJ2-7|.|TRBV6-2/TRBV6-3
CASRLVGLILHEQYF
TGTGCCAGCAGATTGGTCGGACTAATCCTTCACGAGCAGTACTTC
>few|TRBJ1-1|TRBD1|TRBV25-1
CASKEYGQDTEAFF
TGTGCCAGCAAAGAATACGGACAGGACACTGAAGCTTTCTTT
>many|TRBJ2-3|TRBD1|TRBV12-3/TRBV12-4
CASSTGGGTDTQYF
TGTGCCAGCAGTACAGGGGGAGGAACAGATACGCAGTATTTT
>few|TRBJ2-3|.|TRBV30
CAWTRTGPEYF
TGTGCCTGGACTAGGACTGGCCCCGAGTATTTT
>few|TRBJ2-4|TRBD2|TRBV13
CASSPGGRRIAKNIQYF
TGTGCCAGCAGCCCGGGGGGGCGTCGGATAGCCAAAAACATTCAGTACTTC
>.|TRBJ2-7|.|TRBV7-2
CASSTTGEQYF
TGTGCCAGCAGCACCACCGGCGAGCAGTACTTC
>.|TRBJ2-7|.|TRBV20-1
CSASISSEQYF
TGCAGTGCTAGTATCTCGAGCGAGCAGTACTTC
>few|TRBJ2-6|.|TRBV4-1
CASSHFGANVLTF
TGCGCCAGCAGCCACTTTGGGGCCAACGTCCTGACTTTC
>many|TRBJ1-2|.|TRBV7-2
CASSSRRGGYTF
TGTGCCAGCAGCTCACGGAGGGGTGGCTACACCTTC
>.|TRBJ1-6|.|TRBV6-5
CASRTDSFSPLHF
TGTGCCAGCAGGACCGACAGTTTTTCACCCCTCCACTTT
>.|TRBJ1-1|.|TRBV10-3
CAISESLGTEAFF
TGTGCCATCAGTGAGTCTTTGGGCACTGAAGCTTTCTTT
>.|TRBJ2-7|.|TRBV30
CAWNRPGNSYEQYF
TGTGCCTGGAATAGACCAGGGAACTCCTACGAGCAGTACTTC
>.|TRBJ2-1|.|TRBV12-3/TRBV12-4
CASSPPAGLNNEQFF
TGTGCCAGCAGTCCCCCCGCGGGTCTTAACAATGAGCAGTTCTTC
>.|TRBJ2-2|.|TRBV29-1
CSVARQGGGSGELFF
TGCAGCGTTGCCCGACAGGGCGGGGGGTCCGGGGAGCTGTTTTTT
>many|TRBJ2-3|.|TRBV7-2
CASSFQDLQYF
TGTGCCAGCAGCTTCCAGGACCTTCAGTATTTT
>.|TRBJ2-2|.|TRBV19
CASSIVPGELFF
TGTGCCAGTAGTATAGTACCCGGGGAGCTGTTTTTT
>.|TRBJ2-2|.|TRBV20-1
CSAGSFLGELFF
TGCAGTGCGGGGAGCTTTCTCGGGGAGCTGTTTTTT
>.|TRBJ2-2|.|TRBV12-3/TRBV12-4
CASSLGPHANTGELFF
TGTGCCAGCAGTTTAGGCCCTCACGCGAACACCGGGGAGCTGTTTTTT
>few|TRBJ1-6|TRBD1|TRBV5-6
CASSGTGTVPLHF
TGTGCCAGCAGCGGAACCGGGACAGTCCCCCTCCACTTT
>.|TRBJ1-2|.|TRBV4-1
CASSQEGASGYTF
TGCGCCAGCAGCCAAGAGGGGGCGAGTGGCTACACCTTC
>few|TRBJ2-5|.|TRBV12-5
CASGHSRMRAMGETQYF
TGTGCTAGTGGCCACTCCAGGATGCGGGCCATGGGGGAGACCCAGTACTTC
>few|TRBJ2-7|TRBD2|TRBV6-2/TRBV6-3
CASRIEQAGRAYEQYF
TGTGCCAGCAGAATCGAACAGGCAGGGAGGGCCTACGAGCAGTACTTC
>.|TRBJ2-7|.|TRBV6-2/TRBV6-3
CASSYLERLYEQYF
TGTGCCAGCAGTTACCTTGAACGGCTCTACGAGCAGTACTTC
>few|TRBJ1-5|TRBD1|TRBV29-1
CSVDRTGRQACNQPQHF
TGCAGCGTAGACCGGACAGGGCGCCAGGCGTGCAATCAGCCCCAGCATTTT
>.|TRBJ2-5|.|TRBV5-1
CASSLVRQQETQYF
TGCGCCAGCAGCTTGGTTCGGCAGCAAGAGACCCAGTACTTC
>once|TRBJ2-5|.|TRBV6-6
CASSSGAQYF
TGTGCCAGCAGTTCCGGGGCCCAGTACTTC
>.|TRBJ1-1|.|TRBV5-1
CASRAQVNTEAFF
TGCGCCAGCAGGGCCCAAGTGAACACTGAAGCTTTCTTT
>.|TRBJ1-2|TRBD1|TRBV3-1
CASSQEDRGIGYTF
TGTGCCAGCAGCCAAGAAGACAGGGGTATTGGCTACACCTTC
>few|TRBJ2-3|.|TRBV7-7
CAVGTGLGTDTQYF
TGTGCCGTCGGAACGGGACTGGGCACAGATACGCAGTATTTT
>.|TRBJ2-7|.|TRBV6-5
CASSYSPLPTYEQYF
TGTGCCAGCAGTTACTCGCCCCTACCTACCTACGAGCAGTACTTC
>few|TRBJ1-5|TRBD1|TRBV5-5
CASSDPRTGWDQPQHF
TGTGCCAGCAGCGATCCAAGGACAGGGTGGGATCAGCCCCAGCATTTT
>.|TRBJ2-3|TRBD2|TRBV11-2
CASSLLAGGADTQYF
TGTGCCAGCAGTTTACTAGCGGGGGGAGCAGATACGCAGTATTTT